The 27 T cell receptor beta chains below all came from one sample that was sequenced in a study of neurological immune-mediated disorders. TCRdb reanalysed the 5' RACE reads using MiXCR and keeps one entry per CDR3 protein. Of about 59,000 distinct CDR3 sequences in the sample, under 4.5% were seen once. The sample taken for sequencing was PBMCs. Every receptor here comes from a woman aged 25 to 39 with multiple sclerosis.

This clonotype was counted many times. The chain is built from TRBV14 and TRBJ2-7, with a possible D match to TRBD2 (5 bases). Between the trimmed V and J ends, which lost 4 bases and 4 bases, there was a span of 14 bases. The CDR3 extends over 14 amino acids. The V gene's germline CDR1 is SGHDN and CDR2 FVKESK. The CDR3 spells CASSPILASYEQYF. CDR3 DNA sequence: TGTGCCAGCAGCCCCATTCTAGCATCGTACGAGCAGTACTTC.

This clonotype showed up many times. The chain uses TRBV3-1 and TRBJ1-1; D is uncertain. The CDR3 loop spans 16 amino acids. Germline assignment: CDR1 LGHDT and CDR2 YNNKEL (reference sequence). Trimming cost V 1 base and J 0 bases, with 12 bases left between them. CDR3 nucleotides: TGTGCCAGCAGCCAAGGATGGGCCTTACTGAACACTGAAGCTTTCTTT. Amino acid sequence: CASSQGWALLNTEAFF.

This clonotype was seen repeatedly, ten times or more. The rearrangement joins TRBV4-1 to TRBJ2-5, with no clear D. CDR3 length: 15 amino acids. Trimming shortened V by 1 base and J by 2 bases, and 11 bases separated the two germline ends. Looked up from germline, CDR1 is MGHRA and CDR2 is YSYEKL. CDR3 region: CASSQGAGLQETQYF. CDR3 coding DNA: TGCGCCAGCAGCCAAGGGGCCGGCCTACAAGAGACCCAGTACTTC.

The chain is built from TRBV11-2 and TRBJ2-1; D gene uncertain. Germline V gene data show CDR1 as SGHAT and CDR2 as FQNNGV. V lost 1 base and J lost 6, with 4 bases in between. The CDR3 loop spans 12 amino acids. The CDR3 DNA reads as TGTGCCAGCAGCTTAGTACCCAATGAGCAGTTCTTC. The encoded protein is CASSLVPNEQFF.

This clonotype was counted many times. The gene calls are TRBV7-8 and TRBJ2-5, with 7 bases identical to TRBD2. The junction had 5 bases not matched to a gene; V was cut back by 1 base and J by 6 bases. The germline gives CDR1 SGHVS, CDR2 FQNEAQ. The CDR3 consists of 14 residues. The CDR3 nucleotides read TGTGCCAGCAGCTTAGGGACTAGAGGAAAGACCCAGTACTTC. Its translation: CASSLGTRGKTQYF.

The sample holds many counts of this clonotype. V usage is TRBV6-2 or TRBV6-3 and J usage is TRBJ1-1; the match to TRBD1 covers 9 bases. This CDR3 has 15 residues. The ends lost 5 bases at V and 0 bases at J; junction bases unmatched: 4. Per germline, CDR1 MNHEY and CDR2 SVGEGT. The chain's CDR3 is CASSRGQGMNTEAFF. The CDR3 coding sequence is TGTGCCAGCAGTCGCGGACAGGGGATGAACACTGAAGCTTTCTTT.

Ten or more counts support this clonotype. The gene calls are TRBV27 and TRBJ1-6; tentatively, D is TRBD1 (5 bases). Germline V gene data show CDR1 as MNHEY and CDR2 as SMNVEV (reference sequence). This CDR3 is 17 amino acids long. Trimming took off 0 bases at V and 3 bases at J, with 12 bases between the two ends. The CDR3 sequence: CASSLSIRGSYNSPLHF. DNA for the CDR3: TGTGCCAGCAGTTTATCGATAAGGGGCAGCTATAATTCACCCCTCCACTTT.

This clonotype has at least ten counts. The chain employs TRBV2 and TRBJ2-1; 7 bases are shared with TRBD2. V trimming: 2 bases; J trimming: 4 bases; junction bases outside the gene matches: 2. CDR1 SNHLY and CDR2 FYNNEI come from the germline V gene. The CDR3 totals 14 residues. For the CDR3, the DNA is TGTGCCAGCAGTGAAATGGGAGGGTACAATGAGCAGTTCTTC. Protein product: CASSEMGGYNEQFF.

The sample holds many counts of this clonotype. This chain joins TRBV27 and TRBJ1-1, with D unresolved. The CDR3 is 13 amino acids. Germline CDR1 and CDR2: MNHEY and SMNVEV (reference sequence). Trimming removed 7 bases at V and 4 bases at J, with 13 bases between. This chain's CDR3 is CASTRARGTEAFF. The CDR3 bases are TGTGCCAGCACAAGAGCCCGGGGCACTGAAGCTTTCTTT.

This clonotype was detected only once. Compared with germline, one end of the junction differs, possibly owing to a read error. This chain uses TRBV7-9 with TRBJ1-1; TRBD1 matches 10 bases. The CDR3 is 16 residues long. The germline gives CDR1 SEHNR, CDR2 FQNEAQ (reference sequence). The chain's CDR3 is CAISWRQGAEFPEAFF. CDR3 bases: TGTGCCATCAGCTGGAGACAGGGGGCGGAATTTCCTGAAGCTTTCTTT.

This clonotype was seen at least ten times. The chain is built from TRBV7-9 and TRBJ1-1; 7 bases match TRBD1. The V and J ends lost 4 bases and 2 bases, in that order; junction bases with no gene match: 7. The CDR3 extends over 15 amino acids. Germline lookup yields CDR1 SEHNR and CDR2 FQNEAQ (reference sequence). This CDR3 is CASSWADRINTEAFF. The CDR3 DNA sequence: TGTGCCAGCAGCTGGGCGGACAGGATCAACACTGAAGCTTTCTTT.

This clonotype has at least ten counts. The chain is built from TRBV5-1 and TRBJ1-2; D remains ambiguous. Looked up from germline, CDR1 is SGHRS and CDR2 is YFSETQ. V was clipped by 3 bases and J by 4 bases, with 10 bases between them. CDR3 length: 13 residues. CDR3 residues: CASSSSSLYGYTF. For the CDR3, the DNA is TGCGCCAGCAGCTCCTCTTCCCTCTATGGCTACACCTTC.

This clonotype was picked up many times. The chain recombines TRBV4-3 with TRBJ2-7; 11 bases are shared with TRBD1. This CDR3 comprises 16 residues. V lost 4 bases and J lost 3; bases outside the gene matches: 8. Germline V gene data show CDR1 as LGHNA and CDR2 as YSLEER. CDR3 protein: CASSPSPGQGGYEQYF. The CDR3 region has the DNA TGCGCCAGCAGCCCGAGTCCGGGACAGGGGGGCTACGAGCAGTACTTC.

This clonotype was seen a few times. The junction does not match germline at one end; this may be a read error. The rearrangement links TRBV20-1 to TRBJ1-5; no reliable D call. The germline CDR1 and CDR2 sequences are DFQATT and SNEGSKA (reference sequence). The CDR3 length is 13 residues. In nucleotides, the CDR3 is TGCAGTGCTAGAGACAGGAGGAATCAGCCCCAGAATTTT. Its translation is CSARDRRNQPQNF.

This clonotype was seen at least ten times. The CDR3 spells CASSFGPQETQYF. Written as DNA, the CDR3 is TGTGCCAGCAGCTTTGGACCACAAGAGACCCAGTACTTC. V and J are TRBV9 and TRBJ2-5; the D is unclear. The CDR3 spans 13 residues. The germline CDR1 and CDR2 sequences are SGDLS and YYNGEE. The V end was cut by 4 bases, the J end by 2 bases, with 9 bases between. Supplemented by reference TRBV9 and TRBJ2-5, the full variable domain reads DSGVTQTPKHLITATGQRVTLRCSPRSGDLSVYWYQQSLDQGLQFLIQYYNGEERAKGNILERFSAQQFPDLHSELNLSSLELGDSALYFCASSFGPQETQYFGPGTRLLVL.

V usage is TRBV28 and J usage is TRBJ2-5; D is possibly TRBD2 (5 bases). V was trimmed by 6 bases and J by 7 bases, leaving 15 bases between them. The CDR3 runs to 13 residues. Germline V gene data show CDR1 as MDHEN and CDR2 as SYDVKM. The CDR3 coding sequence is TGTGCCAGCAGCCCGGGGAGCCCAGGGACCCAGTACTTC. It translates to CASSPGSPGTQYF.

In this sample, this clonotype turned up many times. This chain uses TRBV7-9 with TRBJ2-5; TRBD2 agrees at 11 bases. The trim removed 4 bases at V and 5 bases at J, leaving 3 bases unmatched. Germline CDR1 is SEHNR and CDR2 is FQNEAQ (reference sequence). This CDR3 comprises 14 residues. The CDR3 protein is CASSSTSGAETQYF. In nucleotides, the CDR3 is TGTGCCAGCAGCTCGACTAGCGGGGCCGAGACCCAGTACTTC.

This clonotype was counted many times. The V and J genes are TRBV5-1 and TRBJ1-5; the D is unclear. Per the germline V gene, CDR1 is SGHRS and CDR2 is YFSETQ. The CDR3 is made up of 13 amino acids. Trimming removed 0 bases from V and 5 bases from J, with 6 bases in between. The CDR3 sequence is CASSLDRDQPQHF. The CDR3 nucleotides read TGCGCCAGCAGCTTGGACAGAGATCAGCCCCAGCATTTT.

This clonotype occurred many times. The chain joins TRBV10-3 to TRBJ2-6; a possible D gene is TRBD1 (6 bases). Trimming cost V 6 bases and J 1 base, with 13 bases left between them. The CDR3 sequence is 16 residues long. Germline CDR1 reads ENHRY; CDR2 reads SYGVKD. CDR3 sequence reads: CAISPGTPSGANVLTF. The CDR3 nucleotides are TGTGCCATCAGCCCCGGGACACCTTCTGGGGCCAACGTCCTGACTTTC.

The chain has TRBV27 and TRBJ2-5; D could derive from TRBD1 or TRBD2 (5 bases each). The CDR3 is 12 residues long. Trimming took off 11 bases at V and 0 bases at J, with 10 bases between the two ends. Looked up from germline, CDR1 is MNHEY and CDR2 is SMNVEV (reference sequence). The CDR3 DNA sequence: TGTGCCTCCGGGACGTACCAAGAGACCCAGTACTTC. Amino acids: CASGTYQETQYF.

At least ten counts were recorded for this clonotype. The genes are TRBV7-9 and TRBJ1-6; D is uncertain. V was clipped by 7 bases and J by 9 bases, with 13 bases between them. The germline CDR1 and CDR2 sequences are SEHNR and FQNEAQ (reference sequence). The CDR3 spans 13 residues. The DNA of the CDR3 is TGTGCCAGCACCATACTACCTGGTTCACCCCTCCACTTT. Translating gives CASTILPGSPLHF.

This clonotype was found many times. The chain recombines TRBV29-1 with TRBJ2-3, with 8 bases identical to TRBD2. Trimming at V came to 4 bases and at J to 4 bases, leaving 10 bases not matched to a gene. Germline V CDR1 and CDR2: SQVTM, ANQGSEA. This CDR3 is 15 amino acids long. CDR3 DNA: TGCAGCGTTGTGGGGCGGGAGGTCGATGCAGATACGCAGTATTTT. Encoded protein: CSVVGREVDADTQYF.

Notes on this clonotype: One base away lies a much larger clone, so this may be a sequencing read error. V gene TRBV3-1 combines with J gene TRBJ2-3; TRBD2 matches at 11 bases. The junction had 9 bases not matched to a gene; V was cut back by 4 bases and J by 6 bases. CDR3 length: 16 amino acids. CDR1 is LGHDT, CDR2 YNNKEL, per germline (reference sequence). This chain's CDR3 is CASSRGTSGIADTQYF. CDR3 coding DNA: TGTGCCAGCAGCCGAGGGACTAGCGGAATAGCGGATACGCAGTATTTT.

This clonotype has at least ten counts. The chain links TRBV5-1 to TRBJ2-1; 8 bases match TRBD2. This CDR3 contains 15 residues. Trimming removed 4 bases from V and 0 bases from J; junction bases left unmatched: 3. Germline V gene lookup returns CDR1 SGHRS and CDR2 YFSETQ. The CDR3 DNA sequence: TGCGCCAGCAGCCTTAGCGGGAACTCCTACAATGAGCAGTTCTTC. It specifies CASSLSGNSYNEQFF.

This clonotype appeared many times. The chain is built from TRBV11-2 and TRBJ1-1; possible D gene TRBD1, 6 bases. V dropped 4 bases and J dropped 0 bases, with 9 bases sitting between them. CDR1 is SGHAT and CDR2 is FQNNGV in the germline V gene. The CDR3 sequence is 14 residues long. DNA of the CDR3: TGTGCCAGCAGCTCCGGGACAATGAACACTGAAGCTTTCTTT. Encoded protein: CASSSGTMNTEAFF.

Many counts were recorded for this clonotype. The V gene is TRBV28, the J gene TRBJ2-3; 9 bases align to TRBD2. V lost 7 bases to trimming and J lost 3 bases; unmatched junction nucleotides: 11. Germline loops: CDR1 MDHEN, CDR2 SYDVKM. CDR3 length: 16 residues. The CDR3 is CASTEGRLAVTDTQYF. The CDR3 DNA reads TGTGCCAGCACAGAGGGGAGACTAGCGGTTACAGATACGCAGTATTTT.

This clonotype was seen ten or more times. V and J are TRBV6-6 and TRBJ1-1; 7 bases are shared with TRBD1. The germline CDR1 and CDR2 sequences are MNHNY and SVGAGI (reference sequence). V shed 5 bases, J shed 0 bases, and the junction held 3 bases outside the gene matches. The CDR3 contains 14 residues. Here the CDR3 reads CASSQQGMNTEAFF. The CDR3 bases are TGTGCCAGCAGTCAACAGGGGATGAACACTGAAGCTTTCTTT.